Below, 13 T cell receptor beta chains from the same sample are listed, as sequenced in a study of blood T cell repertoires in COVID-19. This table comes from immunoSEQ multiplex PCR, and its TCRdb copy is limited to in-frame clones, with some not included. Here the sample spans roughly 480,000 clones, 80% to 90% being singletons. Material: peripheral blood. These receptors were collected from a man between 18 and 29 years old with COVID-19, enrolled during active disease.

This sequence joins TRBV3-1 (or the pseudogene TRBV3-2) and TRBJ2-5; D is uncertain. Germline V gene lookup returns CDR1 LGHDT and CDR2 YNNKEL (reference sequence). V was cut by 2 bases and J by 2 bases, with 12 bases left in between. The CDR3 runs to 15 residues. The CDR3 coding sequence is TGTGCCAGCAGCCAACTACGGGTCGGGCAAGAGACCCAGTACTTC. Translated, it gives CASSQLRVGQETQYF.

The chain has TRBV6-2 or TRBV6-3 and TRBJ2-1; D is ambiguous. Deletions cut 5 bases from V and 0 bases from J, with 8 bases between. Looked up from germline, CDR1 is MNHEY and CDR2 is SVGEGT. CDR3 length equals 14 residues. CDR3 bases: TGTGCCAGCAGTCCGCCTACCTCCTACAATGAGCAGTTCTTC. Encoded protein: CASSPPTSYNEQFF.

This clone appeared a few times. This chain connects TRBV25-1 to TRBJ1-1; TRBD1 is a possible D gene (6 bases). Trimming stripped 4 bases from V and 5 bases from J, with 14 bases between. The CDR3 totals 14 residues. The germline V gene has CDR1 MGHDK and CDR2 SYGVNS. This chain's CDR3 is CASSGAGTRTEAFF. CDR3 nucleotides: TGTGCCAGCAGTGGCGCCGGGACACGGACTGAAGCTTTCTTT.

The chain couples TRBV7-2 to TRBJ2-1, with 11 bases matching TRBD1. The CDR3 has 15 amino acids. Germline V gene sequence: CDR1 SGHTA, CDR2 FQGNSA. Trimming cost V 4 bases and J 4 bases; bases outside gene matches: 3. The CDR3 spells CASSSGTGGYNEQFF. DNA of the CDR3: TGTGCCAGCAGCTCCGGGACAGGGGGATACAATGAGCAGTTCTTC.

The chain uses TRBV6-1 and TRBJ2-5, with D possibly matching TRBD1 (6 bases). Germline V gene data show CDR1 as MNHNS and CDR2 as SASEGT. There are 16 residues in the CDR3. The V end was cut by 2 bases, the J end by 2 bases, with 15 bases between. The CDR3 bases are TGTGCCAGCAGTGAATACACAGGGTGGGGACAAGAGACCCAGTACTTC. This encodes CASSEYTGWGQETQYF.

The chain joins TRBV30 to TRBJ2-2; D not resolved. Germline V gene data show CDR1 as GTSNPN and CDR2 as SVGIG (reference sequence). Trimming stripped 2 bases from V and 7 bases from J, with 8 bases between. The CDR3 contains 12 residues. The CDR3 sequence: CAWSPQVGELFF. CDR3 nucleotides: TGTGCCTGGAGTCCCCAGGTCGGGGAGCTGTTTTTT.

The chain couples TRBV5-8 to TRBJ2-5, with 9 bases identical to TRBD1. The CDR3 is 17 amino acids. The J segment lost 5 bases and the V segment lost 5 bases, leaving 16 bases of the junction unmatched. Germline V gives CDR1 SGHTS, CDR2 YDEGEE. Here the CDR3 DNA reads TGTGCCAGCAGTCACTACCCGGGACAGGGAACACAGGAGACCCAGTACTTC. Encoded protein: CASSHYPGQGTQETQYF. Combining the CDR3 with reference TRBV5-8 and TRBJ2-5 gives the whole variable domain EAGVTQSPTHLIKTRGQQATLRCSPISGHTSVYWYQQALGLGLQFLLWYDEGEERNRGNFPPRFSGRQFPNYSSELNVNALELEDSALYLCASSHYPGQGTQETQYFGPGTRLLVL.

This chain uses TRBV10-3 with TRBJ2-7, with 7 bases lining up with TRBD1. The germline V gene encodes CDR1 ENHRY and CDR2 SYGVKD. The CDR3 sequence is 15 residues long. Losses at the gene ends were 0 bases for V and 3 bases for J; bases not matched to a gene: 5. The CDR3 sequence is CAISESWQGVYEQYF. CDR3 DNA sequence: TGTGCCATCAGTGAGTCGTGGCAGGGGGTCTACGAGCAGTACTTC.

J is TRBJ2-2 and V is TRBV10-1, with 7 bases aligning to TRBD2. Germline V gives CDR1 WNHNN, CDR2 SYGVQD (reference sequence). The CDR3 extends over 16 amino acids. The junction had 2 bases not matched to a gene; V was cut back by 0 bases and J by 1 base. CDR3 nucleotides: TGCGCCAGCAGTGAGTCGGCTAGCGGGAACACCGGGGAGCTGTTTTTT. It encodes CASSESASGNTGELFF.

V is TRBV2 and J is TRBJ2-7; 7 bases fit TRBD1. Germline lookup yields CDR1 SNHLY and CDR2 FYNNEI. This CDR3 comprises 14 residues. The trim removed 2 bases at V and 1 base at J, leaving 2 bases unmatched. The CDR3 region has the DNA TGTGCCAGCAGTGAAATGGGACAGTCCTACGAGCAGTACTTC. The encoded protein is CASSEMGQSYEQYF.

J is TRBJ1-2 and V is TRBV14, with D hard to call. The germline V and J ends were trimmed by 0 bases and 6 bases, with 5 bases remaining between them. CDR1 and CDR2 (germline): SGHDN, FVKESK. CDR3 length: 12 residues. This CDR3 reads CASSQDNHGYTF. As DNA, the CDR3 is TGTGCCAGCAGCCAAGATAATCATGGCTACACCTTC.

V gene TRBV4-2 combines with J gene TRBJ2-5, with 10 nucleotides matching TRBD2. The V and J ends lost 1 base and 0 bases, in that order; junction bases with no gene match: 2. This CDR3 contains 16 residues. Germline V gene sequence: CDR1 LGHNA, CDR2 YNFKEQ. This CDR3 is CASSQAGTSDQETQYF. CDR3 DNA sequence: TGTGCCAGCAGCCAAGCCGGGACTAGCGACCAAGAGACCCAGTACTTC.

The chain links TRBV30 to TRBJ1-1; D is unclear. The germline CDR1 and CDR2 sequences are GTSNPN and SVGIG (reference sequence). CDR3 length equals 14 residues. V lost 0 bases to trimming and J lost 0 bases, with 8 bases between them. The CDR3 nucleotides are TGTGCCTGGAGTGTAGACACTGTGAACACTGAAGCTTTCTTT. Its protein product is CAWSVDTVNTEAFF. Full variable domain (remainder filled in from reference TRBV30 and TRBJ1-1): SQTIHQWPATLVQPVGSPLSLECTVEGTSNPNLYWYRQAAGRGLQLLFYSVGIGQISSEVPQNLSASRPQDRQFILSSKKLLLSDSGFYLCAWSVDTVNTEAFFGQGTRLTVV.